A selection of T cell receptor beta chains follows, all from one sample in a study of blood T cell repertoires in COVID-19. Clones were read by immunoSEQ multiplex PCR, and TCRdb kept only the in-frame ones, dropping some. Found here are 70,000 or so clones, roughly 87% of them singletons; the top ten hold around 20%. The specimen was peripheral blood. These TCRs come from a human donor in a cohort sampled during active COVID-19. The CDR3 runs from the conserved cysteine through the conserved F or W. The order of the fields is V gene, J gene, clone size, D gene, CDR3 DNA, CDR3 protein. D genes are given only for firm matches. The size of a clone is reported for some rows only, either as once, few or many, or as a class for expanded clones.

V: TRBV2
J: TRBJ1-1
size: NA
D: TRBD1
DNA: TGTGCCAGCAGTGAACTCGGGACAGGTGAAGCTTTCTTT
CDR3: CASSELGTGEAFF

V: TRBV10-2
J: TRBJ1-2
size: NA
D: NA
DNA: TGCGCCAGCAGTGAGCCCTTCGGGAGGGATAATGGCTATGGCTACACCTTC
CDR3: CASSEPFGRDNGYGYTF

V: TRBV7-9
J: TRBJ1-1
size: NA
D: NA
DNA: TGTGCCAGCAGAGAGGGTGCGACTGAAGCTTTCTTT
CDR3: CASREGATEAFF

V: TRBV3-1/TRBV3-2
J: TRBJ2-7
size: NA
D: NA
DNA: TGTGCCAGCAGCCAGGGGACAACCTACGAGCAGTACTTC
CDR3: CASSQGTTYEQYF

V: TRBV4-2
J: TRBJ1-4
size: NA
D: TRBD1
DNA: TGTGCCAGCAGCCTAATACGCAGGGGGCGCCAGGAAAAACTGTTTTTT
CDR3: CASSLIRRGRQEKLFF

V: TRBV15
J: TRBJ1-5
size: once
D: NA
DNA: TGTGCCACCAGCAGAGATCAACAGCCCCAGCATTTT
CDR3: CATSRDQQPQHF

V: TRBV6-1
J: TRBJ2-7
size: NA
D: TRBD2
DNA: TGTGCCAGCAGTGAAGCGGGAGGGGCCACCTACGAGCAGTACTTC
CDR3: CASSEAGGATYEQYF

V: TRBV23-1
J: TRBJ1-2
size: NA
D: NA
DNA: TGCGCCAGCAGTCAACCGACTACCCTGGACTATGGCTACACCTTC
CDR3: CASSQPTTLDYGYTF

V: TRBV30
J: TRBJ2-7
size: NA
D: NA
DNA: TGTGCCTGGGCTGGGGCAGAGCAGTACTTC
CDR3: CAWAGAEQYF

V: TRBV6-5
J: TRBJ2-7
size: NA
D: TRBD1
DNA: TGTGCCAGCAGGAGCACCGGGACAGGGTACTACGAGCAGTACTTC
CDR3: CASRSTGTGYYEQYF

V: TRBV7-3
J: TRBJ2-3
size: NA
D: TRBD2
DNA: TGTGCCAGCAGCTTAAATGGGCTAGCGGGGGTGGCAGATACGCAGTATTTT
CDR3: CASSLNGLAGVADTQYF

V: TRBV27
J: TRBJ1-1
size: few
D: NA
DNA: TGTGCCAGCAGTTTACGGCCGGGAGGGACTGAAGCTTTCTTT
CDR3: CASSLRPGGTEAFF

V: TRBV27
J: TRBJ2-1
size: NA
D: TRBD2
DNA: TGTGCCAGCAGGCCCATAGCGGGGATCTCCTACAATGAGCAGTTCTTC
CDR3: CASRPIAGISYNEQFF

V: TRBV30
J: TRBJ1-4
size: NA
D: TRBD1
DNA: TGTGCCTGGAGTGGGTTACCGGACAGGGTGTCTGAAAAACTGTTTTTT
CDR3: CAWSGLPDRVSEKLFF

V: TRBV18
J: TRBJ2-1
size: few
D: NA
DNA: TGTGCCAGCTCACCCCAGGGAAATGAGCAGTTCTTC
CDR3: CASSPQGNEQFF